This is a list of T cell receptor beta chains from one sample in a study of T-cell reconstitution after alpha-beta-depleted transplantation in children. TCRdb fed the PCR reads into MiXCR, producing one record per CDR3 protein. The sample has 700,000 to 850,000 distinct CDR3 sequences, 15% to 20% seen once. Sequenced material: PBMCs, mostly from graft donor cells, taken 360 days after TCRalphabeta/CD19-depleted stem cell transplant. The receptors shown here come from a male patient aged 5 to 17 who had a stem cell transplant for acute lymphoblastic leukemia, so the T cells may come from the graft donor. Each CDR3 is given with its conserved first and last residue. D genes are given only for firm matches. Clone sizes are given selectively: once, few, many, or a class where the clone is expanded.

size,J,V,D,DNA,CDR3
many,TRBJ2-6,TRBV5-1,-,TGCGCCAGCAGCTTGGGTTGGGCCAACGTCCTGACTTTC,CASSLGWANVLTF
few,TRBJ2-3,TRBV20-1,-,TGCAGTGCCTCTTCATCCGGGGTTAGAGATACGCAGTATTTT,CSASSSGVRDTQYF
few,TRBJ2-2,TRBV5-1,TRBD2,TGCGCCAGCAGCCCCGGGGGGGCCGGAGGAGGGGAGCTGTTTTTT,CASSPGGAGGGELFF
few,TRBJ1-2,TRBV29-1,-,TGCAGCGTTTTAAGGGTAGAGTCCGTCGTCTATGGCTACACCTTC,CSVLRVESVVYGYTF
many,TRBJ2-1,TRBV5-1,-,TGCGCCAGCAGCTTGGCACAGGGAGCCTACAATGAGCAGTTCTTC,CASSLAQGAYNEQFF
-,TRBJ2-7,TRBV7-9,TRBD1,TGTGCCAGCAGCCCACTTAGGACCCGGGACAGGGAAGCCGAGCAGTACTTC,CASSPLRTRDREAEQYF
few,TRBJ1-3,TRBV18,-,TGTGCCAGCTCACCACAGACAGGAATTGGAAACACCATATATTTT,CASSPQTGIGNTIYF
few,TRBJ2-7,TRBV3-1,-,TGTGCCAGCAGCCACCAGCCGGGACACCAGTACTTC,CASSHQPGHQYF
few,TRBJ2-1,TRBV20-1,TRBD1,TGCAGTGCTAGAGATCACTGGGACAGGGCTGGGGAGCTCCCCTACAATGAGCAGTTCTTC,CSARDHWDRAGELPYNEQFF
-,TRBJ2-2,TRBV27,TRBD1,TGTGCCAGCACCGACAGGGGGCCCACCGGGGAGCTGTTTTTT,CASTDRGPTGELFF
-,TRBJ2-7,TRBV5-1,TRBD2,TGCGCCAGCAGCTTGGAGGCTAGCGGGAGGGAGCAGTACTTC,CASSLEASGREQYF
-,TRBJ2-1,TRBV5-1,TRBD2,TGCGCCAGCAGCGGGGCCGTGCGGGGGGGCTACAATGAGCAGTTCTTC,CASSGAVRGGYNEQFF